This TCR beta chain emerged from a study of shared clonotypes between healthy human individuals. Background on the study: Donors were a couple of women and a few men aged 18 to 49.

Study-wide findings and caveats: Lower generation probabilities were found for non-shared clonotypes than for those shared by all four donors.

Worth noting for this clone: The antigen remains undetermined.

Terminally differentiated effector memory CD45RA+ cells were excluded from the naive CD8 cells, which were CD45RO-negative and positively selected for CCR7. TCRdb keeps only in-frame clones here, not all; method: immunoSEQ multiplex PCR. The sample carries nearly 600,000 clones, less than 97% recorded once. The origin of this receptor is a woman aged 30 to 39 in good health. Material for sequencing was naive CD8+ T cells sorted from blood.

The CDR3 nucleotides read TGTGCCAGCAGTTTCACAGGGGATAATGAAAAACTGTTTTTT. The encoded protein is CASSFTGDNEKLFF. This sequence joins TRBV28 and TRBJ1-4; 7 bases line up with TRBD1. Germline CDR1 reads MDHEN; CDR2 reads SYDVKM. This CDR3 spans 14 amino acids. The J segment lost 4 bases and the V segment lost 3 bases, leaving 2 bases of the junction unmatched. Full variable domain (outside the CDR3, taken from reference TRBV28 and TRBJ1-4): DVKVTQSSRYLVKRTGEKVFLECVQDMDHENMFWYRQDPGLGLRLIYFSYDVKMKEKGDIPEGYSVSREKKERFSLILESASTNQTSMYLCASSFTGDNEKLFFGSGTQLSVL.